This entry lists 14 T cell receptor beta chains sequenced from one sample in a study of cytomegalovirus exposure and HLA in healthy donors. This PCR relied on a set of 60 Vbeta primers and 13 Jbeta primers. Method: immunoSEQ multiplex PCR; TCRdb's copy keeps in-frame clones and lacks some. The data show some 130,000 clones, with around 80% seen just once and around 2.2% held by the top ten. Sequencing used PBMCs. These TCRs come from a man under 40 in good health and CMV-seronegative.

This clone is a singleton in its sample. V gene TRBV21-1 combines with J gene TRBJ2-1; the tabulated D call, TRBD2, remains unverified against the DNA. TRBV21-1 is reported as a pseudogene. The CDR3 extends over 16 amino acids. This chain's CDR3 is CARLREGFQVCNEQFF. The CDR3 nucleotides read TGTGCCCGTTTGCGGGAGGGCTTTCAGGTTTGCAATGAGCAGTTCTTC.

The chain recombines TRBV29-1 with TRBJ2-3, with 7 positions matching TRBD1. There are 19 residues in the CDR3. Trimming removed 0 bases from V and 2 bases from J; junction bases left unmatched: 17. Germline values: CDR1 SQVTM, CDR2 ANQGSEA. The CDR3 spells CSVEDWSAGGWGNTDTQYF. For the CDR3, the DNA is TGCAGCGTTGAAGATTGGTCGGCAGGGGGATGGGGGAACACAGATACGCAGTATTTT.

The chain uses TRBV28 and TRBJ2-7; D ambiguous. CDR3 length: 15 amino acids. Looked up from germline, CDR1 is MDHEN and CDR2 is SYDVKM. V was shortened by 0 bases and J by 6 bases, with 15 bases between the two germline ends. CDR3 nucleotides: TGTGCCAGCAGTTTATGGAGGAGCGTCCGAGCCGAGCAGTACTTC. It specifies CASSLWRSVRAEQYF.

The chain carries TRBV28 and TRBJ2-7; D might be TRBD1 (6 bases). Deletions cut 4 bases from V and 5 bases from J, with 18 bases between. The germline gives CDR1 MDHEN, CDR2 SYDVKM. The CDR3 is 15 residues long. CDR3 nucleotides: TGTGCCAGCAGTTCTCAGGGGCGTTCGTCGGACGAGCAGTACTTC. It encodes CASSSQGRSSDEQYF.

This clone was recorded a few times. This chain links TRBV6-1 with TRBJ1-5; D unclear. CDR1 MNHNS and CDR2 SASEGT come from the germline V gene. V lost 4 bases and J lost 4, with 11 bases in between. The CDR3 totals 14 residues. The DNA of the CDR3 is TGTGCCAGCAGTGCCAGTTGGGAGAATCAGCCCCAGCATTTT. The encoded protein is CASSASWENQPQHF.

This chain uses TRBV2 with TRBJ1-5; D not certain. The germline gives CDR1 SNHLY, CDR2 FYNNEI. CDR3 length: 13 amino acids. V gave up 4 bases and J gave up 3 bases, with 7 bases separating them. CDR3 residues: CASSVQINQPQHF. The CDR3 region has the DNA TGTGCCAGCAGTGTACAGATCAATCAGCCCCAGCATTTT.

In this sample, this clone turned up once. The rearrangement links TRBV5-7 to TRBJ2-3; TRBD2 matches 9 bases. TRBV5-7 carries the ORF label, with uncertain function. The CDR3 covers 18 residues. V shed 2 bases and J 1 base; nucleotides not matched to a gene: 11. For the CDR3, the DNA is TGTGCCAGCAGCTTTAGGAGCGGGAGGATATTAGGCACAGATACGCAGTATTTT. Its translation: CASSFRSGRILGTDTQYF.

The chain uses TRBV7-9 and TRBJ2-2; 7 bases match TRBD1. Trimming at V came to 4 bases and at J to 2 bases, leaving 10 bases not matched to a gene. The CDR3 has 17 amino acids. CDR1 and CDR2 (germline): SEHNR, FQNEAQ (reference sequence). The CDR3 reads CASSYNPGQRNTGELFF. In DNA, the CDR3 is TGTGCCAGCAGCTATAATCCGGGACAGAGAAACACCGGGGAGCTGTTTTTT.

This clone was detected only once. The rearrangement uses TRBV28 and TRBJ1-1; 7 bases are a match to TRBD1. The CDR3 has 16 residues. The germline CDR1 and CDR2 sequences are MDHEN and SYDVKM. The ends lost 4 bases at V and 1 base at J; junction bases unmatched: 9. DNA of the CDR3: TGTGCCAGCAGTTCCCGGTGGCAGGGGGAGAACACTGAAGCTTTCTTT. Translated: CASSSRWQGENTEAFF.

V gene TRBV21-1 combines with J gene TRBJ2-7; the table's D call of TRBD2 was not tested on the DNA. TRBV21-1 is a recognized pseudogene. This CDR3 has 17 amino acids. CDR3 in amino acids: CASLKVGEVLRDYEQYF. The CDR3 nucleotides read TGTGCCAGCCTAAAAGTTGGGGAGGTACTTCGGGACTACGAGCAGTACTTC.

This clone was seen only once. The rearrangement joins TRBV9 to TRBJ2-1; perhaps TRBD2 as D (5 bases). This CDR3 is built from 16 residues. Deletions cut 2 bases from V and 0 bases from J, with 12 bases between. Germline-derived CDR1 and CDR2 are SGDLS and YYNGEE. In DNA, the CDR3 is TGTGCCAGCAGCGTCAGCGGCCTTAGCTCCTACAATGAGCAGTTCTTC. It is translated as CASSVSGLSSYNEQFF.

The chain employs TRBV5-1 and TRBJ1-3; 7 nucleotides align to TRBD1. The CDR3 extends over 14 amino acids. CDR1 SGHRS and CDR2 YFSETQ come from the germline V gene. J was trimmed by 1 base and V by 4 bases; bases with no gene match: 2. DNA of the CDR3: TGCGCCAGCAGCCCAGGGGGTTCTGGAAACACCATATATTTT. Translating gives CASSPGGSGNTIYF.

The chain is built from TRBV5-8 and TRBJ1-2; no clear D. Germline CDR1 SGHTS, CDR2 YDEGEE. CDR3 length equals 15 residues. V lost 4 bases, J lost 0 bases, and 13 bases lay in between. CDR3 sequence reads: CASSPVGQANYGYTF. CDR3 in DNA: TGTGCCAGCAGCCCCGTTGGGCAGGCTAACTATGGCTACACCTTC.

V and J are TRBV2 and TRBJ2-7, with TRBD2 as a possible D gene (5 bases). Germline CDR1 reads SNHLY; CDR2 reads FYNNEI. CDR3 length: 14 residues. Trimming took off 6 bases at V and 0 bases at J, with 12 bases between the two ends. The chain's CDR3 is CASRGAVSSYEQYF. CDR3 coding DNA: TGTGCCAGCAGGGGAGCGGTAAGCTCCTACGAGCAGTACTTC.